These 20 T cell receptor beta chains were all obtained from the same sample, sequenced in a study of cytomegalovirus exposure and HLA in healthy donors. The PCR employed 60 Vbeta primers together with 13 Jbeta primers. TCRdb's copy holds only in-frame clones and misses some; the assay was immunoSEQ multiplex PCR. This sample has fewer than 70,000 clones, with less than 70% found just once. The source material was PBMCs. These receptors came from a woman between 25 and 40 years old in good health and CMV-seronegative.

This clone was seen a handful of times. CDR3 bases: TGTGCCAGCAGTGAACGACTAGCGGGGGGCCTTAGCACAGATACGCAGTATTTT. Amino acids: CASSERLAGGLSTDTQYF. V and J are TRBV6-1 and TRBJ2-3, with 13 bases identical to TRBD2. There are 18 residues in the CDR3. Germline CDR1 is MNHNS and CDR2 is SASEGT. Trimming took 2 bases from V and 0 from J; bases not matched to a gene: 5.

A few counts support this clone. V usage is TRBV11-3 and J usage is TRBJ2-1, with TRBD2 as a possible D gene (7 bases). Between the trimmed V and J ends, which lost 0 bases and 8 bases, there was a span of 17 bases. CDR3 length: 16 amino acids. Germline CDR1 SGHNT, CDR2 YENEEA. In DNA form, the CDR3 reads TGTGCCAGCAGCTTAGATGGTCGGGGGGCCAGGGATGAGCAGTTCTTC. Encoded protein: CASSLDGRGARDEQFF.

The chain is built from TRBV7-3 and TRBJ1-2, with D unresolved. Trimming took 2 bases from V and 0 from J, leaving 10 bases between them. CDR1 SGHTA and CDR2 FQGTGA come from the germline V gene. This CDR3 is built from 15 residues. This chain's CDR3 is CASSLGRSTNYGYTF. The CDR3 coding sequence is TGTGCCAGCAGCTTAGGTAGAAGTACTAACTATGGCTACACCTTC.

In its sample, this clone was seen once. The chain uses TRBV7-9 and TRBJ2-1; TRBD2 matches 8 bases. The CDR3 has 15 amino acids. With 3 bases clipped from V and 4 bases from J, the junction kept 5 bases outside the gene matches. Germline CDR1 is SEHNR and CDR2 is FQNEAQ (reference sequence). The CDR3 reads CASSLPGLEYNEQFF. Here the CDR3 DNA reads TGTGCCAGCAGCTTGCCGGGACTAGAGTACAATGAGCAGTTCTTC. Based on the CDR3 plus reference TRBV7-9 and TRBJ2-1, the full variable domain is DTGVSQNPRHKITKRGQNVTFRCDPISEHNRLYWYRQTLGQGPEFLTYFQNEAQLEKSRLLSDRFSAERPKGSFSTLEIQRTEQGDSAMYLCASSLPGLEYNEQFFGPGTRLTVL.

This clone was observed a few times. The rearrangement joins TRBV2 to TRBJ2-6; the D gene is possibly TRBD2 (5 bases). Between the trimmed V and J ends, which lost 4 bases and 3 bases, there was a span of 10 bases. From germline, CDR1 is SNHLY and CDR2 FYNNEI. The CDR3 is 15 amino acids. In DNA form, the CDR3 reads TGTGCCAGCAGTGTGCTAGCCTTTGGGGCCAACGTCCTGACTTTC. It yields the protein CASSVLAFGANVLTF.

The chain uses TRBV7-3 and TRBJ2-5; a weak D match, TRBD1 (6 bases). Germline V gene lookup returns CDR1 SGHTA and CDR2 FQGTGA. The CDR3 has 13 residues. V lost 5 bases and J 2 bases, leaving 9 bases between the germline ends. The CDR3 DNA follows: TGTGCCAGCAGCCCGGACAGTCAAGAGACCCAGTACTTC. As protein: CASSPDSQETQYF.

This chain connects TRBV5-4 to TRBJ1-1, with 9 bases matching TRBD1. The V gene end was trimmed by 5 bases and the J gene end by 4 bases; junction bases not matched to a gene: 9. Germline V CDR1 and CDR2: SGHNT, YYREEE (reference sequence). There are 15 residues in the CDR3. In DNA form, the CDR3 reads TGTGCCAGCAGGCCTACAGGGGGCGCAGTCACTGAAGCTTTCTTT. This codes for CASRPTGGAVTEAFF. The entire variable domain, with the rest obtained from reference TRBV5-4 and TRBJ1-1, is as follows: ETGVTQSPTHLIKTRGQQVTLRCSSQSGHNTVSWYQQALGQGPQFIFQYYREEENGRGNFPPRFSGLQFPNYSSELNVNALELDDSALYLCASRPTGGAVTEAFFGQGTRLTVV.

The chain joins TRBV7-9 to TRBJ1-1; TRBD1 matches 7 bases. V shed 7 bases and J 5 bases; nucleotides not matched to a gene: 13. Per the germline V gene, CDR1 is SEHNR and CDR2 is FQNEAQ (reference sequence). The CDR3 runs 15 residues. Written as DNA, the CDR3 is TGTGCCAGCACCCCAGGGGGGAGGATAGAAACTGAAGCTTTCTTT. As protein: CASTPGGRIETEAFF.

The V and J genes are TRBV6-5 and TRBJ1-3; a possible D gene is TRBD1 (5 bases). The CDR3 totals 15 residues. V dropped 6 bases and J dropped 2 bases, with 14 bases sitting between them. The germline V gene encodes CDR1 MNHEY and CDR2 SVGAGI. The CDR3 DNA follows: TGTGCCAGCAGGGGCGTAGGGGTCCCTGGAAACACCATATATTTT. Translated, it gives CASRGVGVPGNTIYF.

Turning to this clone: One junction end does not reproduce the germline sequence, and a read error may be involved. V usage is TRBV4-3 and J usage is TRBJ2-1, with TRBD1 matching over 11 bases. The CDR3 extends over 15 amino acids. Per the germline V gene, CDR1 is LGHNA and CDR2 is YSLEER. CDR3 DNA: TGCGCCAGCAGCCAGCCGGGACAGGGGGGCAATGGGCAGTTCTTC. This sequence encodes CASSQPGQGGNGQFF.

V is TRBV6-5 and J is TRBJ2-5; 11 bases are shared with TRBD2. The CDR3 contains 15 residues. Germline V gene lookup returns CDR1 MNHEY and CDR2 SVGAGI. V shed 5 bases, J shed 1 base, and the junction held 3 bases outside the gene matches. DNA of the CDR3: TGTGCCAGCAGTCATGGGACTAGCGGCCAAGAGACCCAGTACTTC. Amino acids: CASSHGTSGQETQYF.

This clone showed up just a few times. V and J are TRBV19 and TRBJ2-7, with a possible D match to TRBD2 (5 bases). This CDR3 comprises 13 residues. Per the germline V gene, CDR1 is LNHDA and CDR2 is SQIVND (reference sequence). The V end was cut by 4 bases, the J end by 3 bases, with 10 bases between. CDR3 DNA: TGTGCCAGTAGTAGGGGAGCGAACTACGAGCAGTACTTC. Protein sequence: CASSRGANYEQYF.

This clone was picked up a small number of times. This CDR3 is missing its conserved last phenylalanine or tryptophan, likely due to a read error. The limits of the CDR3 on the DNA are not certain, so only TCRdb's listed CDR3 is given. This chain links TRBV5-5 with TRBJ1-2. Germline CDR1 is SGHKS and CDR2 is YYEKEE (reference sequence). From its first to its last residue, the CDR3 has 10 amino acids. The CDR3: CASSLSGSQM.

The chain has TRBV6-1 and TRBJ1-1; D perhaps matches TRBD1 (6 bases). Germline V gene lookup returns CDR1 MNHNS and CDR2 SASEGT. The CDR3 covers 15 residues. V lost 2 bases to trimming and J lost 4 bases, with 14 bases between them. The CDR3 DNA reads TGTGCCAGCAGTGAATACGGGGGGCTGGTCACTGAAGCTTTCTTT. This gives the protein CASSEYGGLVTEAFF.

In nucleotides, the CDR3 is TGTGCCTGGAGTGGGCAGGGGGTTGAAGCTTTCTTT. This sequence encodes CAWSGQGVEAFF. The genes are TRBV30 and TRBJ1-1; 7 nucleotides agree with TRBD1. Losses at the gene ends were 1 base for V and 7 bases for J; bases not matched to a gene: 3. The CDR3 has 12 amino acids. Germline V lookup: CDR1 GTSNPN, CDR2 SVGIG (reference sequence).

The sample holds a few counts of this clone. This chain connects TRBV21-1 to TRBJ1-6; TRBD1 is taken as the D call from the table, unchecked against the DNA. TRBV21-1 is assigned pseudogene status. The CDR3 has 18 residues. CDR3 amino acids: CASSNRQRVIANNSPLHF. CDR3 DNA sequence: TGTGCCAGCAGCAACCGACAGCGCGTCATTGCCAATAATTCACCCCTCCACTTT.

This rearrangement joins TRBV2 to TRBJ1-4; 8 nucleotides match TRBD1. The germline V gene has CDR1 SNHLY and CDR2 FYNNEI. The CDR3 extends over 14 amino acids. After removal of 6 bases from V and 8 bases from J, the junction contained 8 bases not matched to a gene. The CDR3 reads CASRKTGAGEKLFF. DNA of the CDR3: TGTGCCAGCAGGAAGACAGGGGCGGGCGAAAAACTGTTTTTT.

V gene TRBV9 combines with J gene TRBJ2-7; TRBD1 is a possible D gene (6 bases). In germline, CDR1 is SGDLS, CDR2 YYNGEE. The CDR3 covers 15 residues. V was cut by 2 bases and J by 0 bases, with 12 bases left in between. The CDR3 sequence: CASSVGTGSSYEQYF. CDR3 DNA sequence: TGTGCCAGCAGCGTTGGCACAGGGAGCTCCTACGAGCAGTACTTC.

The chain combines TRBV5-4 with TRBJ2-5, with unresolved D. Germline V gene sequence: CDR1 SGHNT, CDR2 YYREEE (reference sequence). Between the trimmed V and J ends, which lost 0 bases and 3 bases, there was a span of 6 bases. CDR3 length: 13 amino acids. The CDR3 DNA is TGTGCCAGCAGCTTGGACAGAAAAGAGACCCAGTACTTC. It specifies CASSLDRKETQYF.

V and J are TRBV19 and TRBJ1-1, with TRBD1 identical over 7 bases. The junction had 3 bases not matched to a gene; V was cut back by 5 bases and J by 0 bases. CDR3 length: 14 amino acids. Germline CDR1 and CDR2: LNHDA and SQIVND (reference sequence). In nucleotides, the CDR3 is TGTGCCAGTAGTTGGGACAGACTGAACACTGAAGCTTTCTTT. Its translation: CASSWDRLNTEAFF.